One and the same sample provided the 23 T cell receptor beta chains below, sequenced in a study of blood T cell repertoires in COVID-19. Libraries were prepared by immunoSEQ multiplex PCR; TCRdb keeps only in-frame clonotypes and omits some of them. This sample has fewer than 450,000 clones, with about 90% found just once. Sequenced sample: PBMCs or T cells enriched from blood (not recorded which). These receptors were collected from a woman under 40 who had recovered from COVID-19.

The rearrangement uses TRBV5-1 and TRBJ2-1; 12 bases align to TRBD2. This CDR3 contains 16 residues. The V segment lost 5 bases and the J segment 4 bases; nucleotides outside the gene matches: 7. CDR1 and CDR2 from the germline V gene are SGHRS and YFSETQ. The CDR3 nucleotides are TGCGCCAGCAGACCTAGCGGGGGGGCTACTTACAATGAGCAGTTCTTC. It specifies CASRPSGGATYNEQFF.

The chain recombines TRBV2 with TRBJ1-2; 8 bases are a match to TRBD1. Trimming at V came to 6 bases and at J to 4 bases, leaving 7 bases not matched to a gene. Germline lookup yields CDR1 SNHLY and CDR2 FYNNEI. CDR3 size: 14 residues. CDR3 nucleotide sequence: TGTGCCAGCAGCGCTCAGGGGGCGACCTATGGCTACACCTTC. Translating it yields CASSAQGATYGYTF.

The chain joins TRBV7-2 to TRBJ2-7; 11 nucleotides align to TRBD1. CDR1 SGHTA and CDR2 FQGNSA come from the germline V gene. With 3 bases clipped from V and 3 bases from J, the junction kept 4 bases outside the gene matches. The CDR3 extends over 15 amino acids. Written as DNA, the CDR3 is TGTGCCAGCAGCTTCTCCGGGACAGGGGGCTACGAGCAGTACTTC. Protein: CASSFSGTGGYEQYF.

Concerning this clone itself: No DNA is shown, since the ends of the CDR3 on it are uncertain; the CDR3 is the one TCRdb lists. The chain employs TRBV5-5 and TRBJ1-3. From germline, CDR1 is SGHKS and CDR2 YYEKEE (reference sequence). The CDR3 spans 16 residues, counting both ends. The CDR3: CASSPGGATLGNTIYF.

The J gene is TRBJ1-6, the V gene TRBV7-9, with a possible D match to TRBD1 (6 bases). CDR1 is SEHNR, CDR2 FQNEAQ, per germline (reference sequence). CDR3 size: 15 residues. Deletions cut 8 bases from V and 7 bases from J, with 18 bases between. The CDR3 region has the DNA TGTGCCAGCGGAGCGCAGGGGTTAAGGAATTCACCCCTCCACTTT. Translated: CASGAQGLRNSPLHF.

The rearrangement links TRBV7-2 to TRBJ2-1; maybe TRBD2 (6 bases). Germline CDR1 is SGHTA and CDR2 is FQGNSA. CDR3 size: 15 residues. Trimming pared 4 bases from V and 3 bases from J, leaving 13 bases between. The CDR3 sequence: CASSSRGSNYNEQFF. CDR3 coding DNA: TGTGCCAGCAGCTCGCGGGGTTCCAACTACAATGAGCAGTTCTTC.

CDR3 protein: CASSLKDTGPGSYNSPLHF. DNA of the CDR3: TGTGCCAGCAGCTTAAAGGATACAGGACCCGGATCCTATAATTCACCCCTCCACTTT. The gene calls are TRBV11-2 and TRBJ1-6; the D gene is possibly TRBD1 (5 bases). V lost 2 bases to trimming and J lost 1 base, with 18 bases between them. Germline CDR1 reads SGHAT; CDR2 reads FQNNGV. The CDR3 is 19 residues long.

The rearrangement links TRBV19 to TRBJ2-7; the D gene is possibly TRBD1 (5 bases). The germline gives CDR1 LNHDA, CDR2 SQIVND (reference sequence). The V gene lost 1 base and the J gene lost 4 bases, with 8 bases spanning the gap. The CDR3 has 13 amino acids. The CDR3 coding sequence is TGTGCCAGTAGTATAGCCAGGGATTACGAGCAGTACTTC. Its translation: CASSIARDYEQYF.

The chain recombines TRBV28 with TRBJ1-1; tentatively, D is TRBD1 (6 bases). The ends were cut back, 5 bases at V and 1 base at J, with 11 bases in the middle. The V gene's germline CDR1 is MDHEN and CDR2 SYDVKM. The CDR3 extends over 14 amino acids. CDR3 residues: CASSTGHRNTEAFF. The CDR3 nucleotides are TGTGCCAGCAGTACGGGACATAGGAACACTGAAGCTTTCTTT. The full variable domain, rest sourced from reference TRBV28 and TRBJ1-1, is DVKVTQSSRYLVKRTGEKVFLECVQDMDHENMFWYRQDPGLGLRLIYFSYDVKMKEKGDIPEGYSVSREKKERFSLILESASTNQTSMYLCASSTGHRNTEAFFGQGTRLTVV.

The rearrangement joins TRBV5-4 to TRBJ1-1; D is ambiguous. The CDR3 covers 14 residues. Per the germline V gene, CDR1 is SGHNT and CDR2 is YYREEE (reference sequence). V was shortened by 4 bases and J by 4 bases, with 14 bases between the two germline ends. DNA for the CDR3: TGTGCCAGCAGCCCACAGAGTCAAGGCACTGAAGCTTTCTTT. Protein sequence: CASSPQSQGTEAFF.

Here the CDR3 DNA reads TGTGCCAGCAGCTTATCCCCGGGACAGACTATCGCTAACTATGGCTACACCTTC. Amino acids: CASSLSPGQTIANYGYTF. The genes are TRBV5-8 and TRBJ1-2; 7 positions agree with TRBD1. The CDR3 is made up of 18 amino acids. V gave up 2 bases and J gave up 0 bases; unmatched junction bases: 13. Germline V gene sequence: CDR1 SGHTS, CDR2 YDEGEE.

Remarks on this clone: Distinct nucleotide sequences in the sample also encode this CDR3. This rearrangement joins TRBV28 to TRBJ2-4; D remains ambiguous. Looked up from germline, CDR1 is MDHEN and CDR2 is SYDVKM. CDR3 length: 11 amino acids. With 5 bases removed from V and 6 bases from J, the gap between germline ends came to 5 bases. The CDR3 loop reads CASSPGNIQYF. The CDR3 region has the DNA TGTGCCAGCAGTCCAGGAAACATTCAGTACTTC.

CDR3 sequence (DNA): TGCAGCGTTGAAGATCCATTCGAGCAGTACTTC. It yields the protein CSVEDPFEQYF. The rearrangement joins TRBV29-1 to TRBJ2-7, with D hard to call. From germline, CDR1 is SQVTM and CDR2 ANQGSEA. V lost 0 bases and J lost 6, with 6 bases in between. The CDR3 consists of 11 residues.

The rearrangement uses TRBV11-2 and TRBJ2-7; TRBD1 agrees at 8 bases. Germline-derived CDR1 and CDR2 are SGHAT and FQNNGV. Trimming at V came to 5 bases and at J to 0 bases, leaving 9 bases not matched to a gene. CDR3 size: 16 residues. The CDR3 DNA is TGTGCCAGCAGCAAAAGCTGGGACAGGCTCTCCTACGAGCAGTACTTC. It encodes CASSKSWDRLSYEQYF.

The chain couples TRBV27 to TRBJ1-1; D may be TRBD1 (5 bases). This CDR3 has 14 amino acids. Germline CDR1 reads MNHEY; CDR2 reads SMNVEV (reference sequence). Trimming took off 8 bases at V and 5 bases at J, with 18 bases between the two ends. The CDR3 DNA is TGTGCCAGCCACAAGGGCGGGGGACGGACTGAAGCTTTCTTT. This codes for CASHKGGGRTEAFF.

V and J are TRBV5-1 and TRBJ2-5; D may be TRBD2 (6 bases). Germline V gene data show CDR1 as SGHRS and CDR2 as YFSETQ. CDR3 size: 13 residues. With 4 bases removed from V and 4 bases from J, the gap between germline ends came to 11 bases. For the CDR3, the DNA is TGCGCCAGCAGCATCGAGGGAGGAGAGACCCAGTACTTC. It codes for CASSIEGGETQYF.

The genes are TRBV7-9 and TRBJ1-3; D is unresolved. Germline V gives CDR1 SEHNR, CDR2 FQNEAQ (reference sequence). The CDR3 loop spans 18 amino acids. V gave up 6 bases and J gave up 4 bases, with 25 bases separating them. CDR3 protein: CASSGLFREVFRGNTIYF. CDR3 DNA sequence: TGTGCCAGCAGTGGATTATTCCGGGAGGTGTTTCGAGGAAACACCATATATTTT.

V and J are TRBV3-1 (or the pseudogene TRBV3-2) and TRBJ1-1, with D tentatively TRBD1 (5 bases). Germline assignment: CDR1 LGHDT and CDR2 YNNKEL (reference sequence). There are 19 residues in the CDR3. Trimming removed 2 bases from V and 0 bases from J, with 22 bases in between. This CDR3 reads CASSQRRARTHELNTEAFF. Written as DNA, the CDR3 is TGTGCCAGCAGCCAAAGAAGGGCGCGGACACACGAATTGAACACTGAAGCTTTCTTT.

This sequence joins TRBV27 and TRBJ2-7, with D tentatively TRBD2 (5 bases). The germline CDR1 and CDR2 sequences are MNHEY and SMNVEV (reference sequence). This CDR3 region has 14 residues. Trimming took off 2 bases at V and 2 bases at J, with 10 bases between the two ends. The DNA for the CDR3 is TGTGCCAGCAGTTTAGGACGGAGGACCTACGAGCAGTACTTC. Protein: CASSLGRRTYEQYF.

The gene calls are TRBV2 and TRBJ1-1, with 7 bases aligning to TRBD1. CDR1 and CDR2 from the germline V gene are SNHLY and FYNNEI. V gave up 10 bases and J gave up 3 bases; unmatched junction bases: 2. The CDR3 extends over 11 amino acids. This chain's CDR3 is CATTGDTEAFF. The CDR3 DNA reads as TGTGCCACCACAGGGGACACTGAAGCTTTCTTT.

The chain links TRBV7-2 to TRBJ2-5; 8 nucleotides match TRBD2. The CDR3 loop spans 16 amino acids. With 0 bases clipped from V and 2 bases from J, the junction kept 5 bases outside the gene matches. CDR1 SGHTA and CDR2 FQGNSA come from the germline V gene. The CDR3: CASSLALTSVQETQYF. The CDR3 nucleotides read TGTGCCAGCAGCTTAGCGTTGACTAGCGTACAAGAGACCCAGTACTTC.

For the CDR3, the DNA is TGTGCCTTGCAGGGGGGTGTCAACTACGAGCAGTACTTC. Translation gives CALQGGVNYEQYF. The V gene is TRBV30, the J gene TRBJ2-7; D might be TRBD1 (7 bases). The CDR3 runs to 13 residues. V was trimmed by 7 bases and J by 3 bases, leaving 16 bases between them. Germline V lookup: CDR1 GTSNPN, CDR2 SVGIG (reference sequence).

The chain couples TRBV24-1 to TRBJ1-1; D remains unclear. V lost 2 bases and J 2 bases, leaving 2 bases between the germline ends. The CDR3 is 12 amino acids. Germline V lookup: CDR1 KGHDR, CDR2 SFDVKD. CDR3 coding DNA: TGTGCCACCAGTGATTCTAACACTGAAGCTTTCTTT. Its protein is CATSDSNTEAFF.